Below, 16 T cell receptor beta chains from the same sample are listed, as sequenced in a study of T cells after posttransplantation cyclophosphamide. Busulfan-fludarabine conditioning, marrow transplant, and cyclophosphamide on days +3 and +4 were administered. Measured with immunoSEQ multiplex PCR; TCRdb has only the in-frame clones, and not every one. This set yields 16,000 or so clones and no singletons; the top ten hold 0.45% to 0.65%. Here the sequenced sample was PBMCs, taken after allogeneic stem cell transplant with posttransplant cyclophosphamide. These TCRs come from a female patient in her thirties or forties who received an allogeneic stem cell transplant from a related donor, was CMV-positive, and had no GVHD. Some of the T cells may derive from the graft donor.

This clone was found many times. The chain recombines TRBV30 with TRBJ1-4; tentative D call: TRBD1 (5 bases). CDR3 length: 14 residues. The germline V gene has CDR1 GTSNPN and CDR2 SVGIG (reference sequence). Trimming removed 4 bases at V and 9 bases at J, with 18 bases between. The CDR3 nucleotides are TGTGCCTGGACCAGTCAGGCAGGGTCGCAAAAACTGTTTTTT. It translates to CAWTSQAGSQKLFF.

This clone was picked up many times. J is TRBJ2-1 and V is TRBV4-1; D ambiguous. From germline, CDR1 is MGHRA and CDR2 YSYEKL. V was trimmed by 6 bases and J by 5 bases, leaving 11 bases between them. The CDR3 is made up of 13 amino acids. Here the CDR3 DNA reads TGCGCCAGCAGACTGACTGCAAACAATGAGCAGTTCTTC. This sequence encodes CASRLTANNEQFF.

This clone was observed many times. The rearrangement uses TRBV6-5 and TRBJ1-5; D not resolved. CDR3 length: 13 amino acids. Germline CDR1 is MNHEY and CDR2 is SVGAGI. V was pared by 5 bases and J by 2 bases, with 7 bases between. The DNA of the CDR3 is TGTGCCAGCAGTCCTCAGGGCAATCAGCCCCAGCATTTT. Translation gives CASSPQGNQPQHF.

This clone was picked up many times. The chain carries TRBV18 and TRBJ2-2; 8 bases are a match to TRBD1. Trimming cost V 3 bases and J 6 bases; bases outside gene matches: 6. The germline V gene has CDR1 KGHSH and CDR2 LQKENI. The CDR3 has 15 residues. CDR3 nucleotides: TGTGCCAGCTCACCCTGGACAGGGAATCCCGGGGAGCTGTTTTTT. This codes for CASSPWTGNPGELFF. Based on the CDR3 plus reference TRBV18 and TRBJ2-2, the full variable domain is NAGVMQNPRHLVRRRGQEARLRCSPMKGHSHVYWYRQLPEEGLKFMVYLQKENIIDESGMPKERFSAEFPKEGPSILRIQQVVRGDSAAYFCASSPWTGNPGELFFGEGSRLTVL.

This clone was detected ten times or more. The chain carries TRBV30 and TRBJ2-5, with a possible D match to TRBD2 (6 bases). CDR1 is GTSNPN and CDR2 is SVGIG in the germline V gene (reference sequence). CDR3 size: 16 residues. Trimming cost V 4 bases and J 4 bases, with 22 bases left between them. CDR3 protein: CAWIPRRTISLETQYF. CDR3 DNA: TGTGCCTGGATTCCACGAAGGACTATAAGTTTAGAGACCCAGTACTTC.

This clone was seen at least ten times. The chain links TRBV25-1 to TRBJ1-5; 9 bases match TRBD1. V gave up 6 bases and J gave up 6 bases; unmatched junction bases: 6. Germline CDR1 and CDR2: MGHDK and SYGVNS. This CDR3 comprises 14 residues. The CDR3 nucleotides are TGTGCCAGCAGCCAACAGGGGGCGGGTCAGCCCCAGCATTTT. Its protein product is CASSQQGAGQPQHF.

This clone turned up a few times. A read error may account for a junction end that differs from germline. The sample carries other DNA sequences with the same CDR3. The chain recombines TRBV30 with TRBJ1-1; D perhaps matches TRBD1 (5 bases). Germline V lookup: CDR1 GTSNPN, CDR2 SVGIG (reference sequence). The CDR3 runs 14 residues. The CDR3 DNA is TGTGCCTGGAGTGTACCCAGGGTAAACACCGAAGCTTTCTTC. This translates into CAWSVPRVNTEAFF. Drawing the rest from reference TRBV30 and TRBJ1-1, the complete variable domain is SQTIHQWPATLVQPVGSPLSLECTVEGTSNPNLYWYRQAAGRGLQLLFYSVGIGQISSEVPQNLSASRPQDRQFILSSKKLLLSDSGFYLCAWSVPRVNTEAFFGQGTRLTVV.

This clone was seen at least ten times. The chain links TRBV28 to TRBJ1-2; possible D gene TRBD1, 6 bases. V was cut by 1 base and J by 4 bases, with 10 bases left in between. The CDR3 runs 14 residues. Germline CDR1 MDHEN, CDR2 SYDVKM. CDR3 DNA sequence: TGTGCCAGCAGTTTATATCGGGGGGCCTATGGCTACACCTTC. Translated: CASSLYRGAYGYTF.

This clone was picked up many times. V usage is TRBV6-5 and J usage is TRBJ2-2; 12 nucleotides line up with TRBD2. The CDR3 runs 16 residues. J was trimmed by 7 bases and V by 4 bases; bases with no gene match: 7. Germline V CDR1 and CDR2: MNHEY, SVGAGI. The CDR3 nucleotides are TGTGCCAGCAGTTCCCCGGGACTAGCGGGTAACGGGGAGCTGTTTTTT. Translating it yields CASSSPGLAGNGELFF.

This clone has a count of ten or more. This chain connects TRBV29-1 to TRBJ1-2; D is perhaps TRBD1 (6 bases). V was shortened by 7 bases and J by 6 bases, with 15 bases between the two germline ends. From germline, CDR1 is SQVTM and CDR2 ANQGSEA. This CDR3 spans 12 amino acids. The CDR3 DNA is TGCAGCGCGCCGAGTACAGGGAATGGCTACACCTTC. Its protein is CSAPSTGNGYTF. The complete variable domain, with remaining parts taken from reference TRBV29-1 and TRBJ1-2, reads SAVISQKPSRDICQRGTSLTIQCQVDSQVTMMFWYRQQPGQSLTLIATANQGSEATYESGFVIDKFPISRPNLTFSTLTVSNMSPEDSSIYLCSAPSTGNGYTFGSGTRLTVV.

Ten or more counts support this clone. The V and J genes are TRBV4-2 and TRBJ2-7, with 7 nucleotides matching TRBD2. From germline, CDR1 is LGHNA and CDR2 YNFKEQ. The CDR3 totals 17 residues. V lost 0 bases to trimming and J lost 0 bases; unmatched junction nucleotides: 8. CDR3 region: CASSQEGKLASSYEQYF. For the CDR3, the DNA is TGTGCCAGCAGCCAAGAGGGAAAACTAGCGAGCTCCTACGAGCAGTACTTC.

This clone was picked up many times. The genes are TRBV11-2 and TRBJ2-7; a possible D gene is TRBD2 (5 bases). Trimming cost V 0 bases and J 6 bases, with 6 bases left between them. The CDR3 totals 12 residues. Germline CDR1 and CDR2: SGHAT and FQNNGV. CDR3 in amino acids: CASSLDRGEQYF. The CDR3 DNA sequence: TGTGCCAGCAGCTTAGATCGGGGCGAGCAGTACTTC.

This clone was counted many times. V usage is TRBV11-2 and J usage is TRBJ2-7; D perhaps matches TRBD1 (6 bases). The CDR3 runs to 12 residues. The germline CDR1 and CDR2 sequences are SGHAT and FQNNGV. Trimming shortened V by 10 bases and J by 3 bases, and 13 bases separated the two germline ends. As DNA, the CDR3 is TGTGCCATCCAGGGGATAAACTACGAGCAGTACTTC. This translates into CAIQGINYEQYF.

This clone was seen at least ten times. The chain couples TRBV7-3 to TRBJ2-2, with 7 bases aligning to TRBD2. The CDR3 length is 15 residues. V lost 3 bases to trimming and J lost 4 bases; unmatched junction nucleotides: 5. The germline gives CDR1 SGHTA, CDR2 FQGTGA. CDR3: CASSLVASGTGELFF. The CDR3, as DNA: TGTGCCAGCAGCTTGGTGGCTAGCGGCACCGGGGAGCTGTTTTTT.

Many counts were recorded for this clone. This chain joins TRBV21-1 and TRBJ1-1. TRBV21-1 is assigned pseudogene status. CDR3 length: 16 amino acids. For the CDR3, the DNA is TGTGCCAGCAGCAAGGGGAAGGCGAGGGTGAACACTGAAGCTTTCTTT. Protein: CASSKGKARVNTEAFF.

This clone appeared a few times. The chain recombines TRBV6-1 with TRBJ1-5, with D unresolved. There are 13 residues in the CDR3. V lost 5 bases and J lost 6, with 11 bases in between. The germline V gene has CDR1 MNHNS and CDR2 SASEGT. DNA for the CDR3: TGTGCCAGCAGTCCTATCGGTGGTCAGCCCCAGCATTTT. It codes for CASSPIGGQPQHF.